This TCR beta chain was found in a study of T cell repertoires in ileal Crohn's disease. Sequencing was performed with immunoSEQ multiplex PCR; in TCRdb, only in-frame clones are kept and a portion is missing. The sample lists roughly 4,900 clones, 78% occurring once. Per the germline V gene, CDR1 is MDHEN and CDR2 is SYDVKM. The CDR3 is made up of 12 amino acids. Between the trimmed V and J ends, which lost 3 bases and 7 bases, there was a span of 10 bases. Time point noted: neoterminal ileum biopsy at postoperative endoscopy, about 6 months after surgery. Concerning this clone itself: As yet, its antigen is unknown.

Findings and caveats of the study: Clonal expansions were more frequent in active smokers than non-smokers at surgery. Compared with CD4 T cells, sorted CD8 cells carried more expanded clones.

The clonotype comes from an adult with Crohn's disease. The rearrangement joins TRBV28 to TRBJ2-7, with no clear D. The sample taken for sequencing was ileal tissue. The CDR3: CASSLGMREQYF. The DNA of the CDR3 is TGTGCCAGCAGTTTGGGTATGCGGGAGCAGTACTTC.